This T cell receptor beta chain was documented in a study of CD4 T cell repertoires in COVID-19. The repertoire was sequenced with immunoSEQ multiplex PCR; TCRdb's copy has only in-frame clones and lacks some. The sample shows 60,000 to 90,000 clones, about 80% of them seen only once. These memory T cells were uncultured and sequenced directly after ex vivo isolation. The germline gives CDR1 MNHEY, CDR2 SVGAGI. With 7 bases removed from V and 5 bases from J, the gap between germline ends came to 11 bases. The CDR3 is 13 amino acids. Specimen: CD4+ T cells from peripheral blood, collected after recovery from COVID-19. The V gene is TRBV6-5, the J gene TRBJ1-4; D gene unclear. The origin of this receptor is a human donor who had COVID-19. The CDR3 reads CASNRAFNEKLFF. The CDR3 nucleotides read TGTGCCAGCAACCGGGCCTTCAATGAAAAACTGTTTTTT.